This TCR beta chain emerged from a study of read filtering for tumor transcriptome and immune sequencing. On the study more broadly: R-ISS stage counts were about eight for I, around 17 for II, about 7 for III. After DNase treatment, RNA was made into whole-transcriptome libraries. IR-seq gave about 4.05 to 11 million TCR reads per sample; RNA-seq gave about 80 to 1,300.

This library used approximately 370 ng RNA and molecular barcoded adaptors spanning alpha/delta and beta/gamma chains. TCRdb fed the reads into MiXCR, producing one record per CDR3 protein. The sample records 100,000 to 150,000 distinct CDR3 sequences, less than 15% being singletons. Trimming shortened V by 5 bases and J by 0 bases, and 8 bases separated the two germline ends. The germline V gene has CDR1 DFQATT and CDR2 SNEGSKA (reference sequence). This CDR3 is 13 amino acids long. Sampling of bone marrow took place during active disease in every patient. At least ten counts were recorded for this clonotype.

This TCR derives from a donor aged 40 or over with multiple myeloma. The rearrangement links TRBV20-1 to TRBJ2-4; D might be TRBD1 (5 bases). The sequenced sample consisted of a population of CD138-negative cells sorted from bone marrow. The CDR3 nucleotides read TGCAGTGCTTTGGGGCTAGCCAAAAACATTCAGTACTTC. Amino acids: CSALGLAKNIQYF.